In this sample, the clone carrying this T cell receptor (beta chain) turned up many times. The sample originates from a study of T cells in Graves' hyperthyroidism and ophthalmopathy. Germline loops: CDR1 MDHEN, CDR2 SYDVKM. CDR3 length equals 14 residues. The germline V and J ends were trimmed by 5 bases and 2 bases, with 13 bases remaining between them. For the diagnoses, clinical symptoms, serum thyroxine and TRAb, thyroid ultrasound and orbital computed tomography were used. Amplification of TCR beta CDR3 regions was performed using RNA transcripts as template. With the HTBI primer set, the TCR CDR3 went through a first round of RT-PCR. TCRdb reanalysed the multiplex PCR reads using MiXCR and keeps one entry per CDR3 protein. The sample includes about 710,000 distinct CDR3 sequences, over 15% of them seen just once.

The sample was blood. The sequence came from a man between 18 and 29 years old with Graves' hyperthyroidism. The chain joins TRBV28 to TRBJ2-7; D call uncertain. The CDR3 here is CASSPRAYTYEQYF. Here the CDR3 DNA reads TGTGCCAGCAGTCCTCGGGCCTATACCTACGAGCAGTACTTC.